This passage covers 27 T cell receptor beta chains from one sample sequenced in a study of blood T cell repertoires in COVID-19 (dated by TCRdb to about 2020). Libraries were made using the immunoSEQ multiplex PCR assay. The clones in this table, taken by TCRdb from immuneACCESS, are in-frame only. Not every clone is retained; where verified, under half of the shortfall comes from an unresolved V gene, and the cause of the rest is unknown. Here the sample has under 200,000 clones; about nine tenths occur a single time. The ten largest clones take up 0.53% of the sample. The sequencing input was peripheral blood. All receptors derive from a man aged 45-60 years with acute or convalescent COVID-19.

J is TRBJ1-1 and V is TRBV19; 9 positions agree with TRBD1. Germline V gene sequence: CDR1 LNHDA, CDR2 SQIVND (reference sequence). J lost 6 bases, V lost 5 bases, and 13 bases had no gene match. This CDR3 contains 16 residues. The CDR3 DNA reads as TGTGCCAGTAGTGTAACACCGGGACAGGGTTTCCCTGAAGCTTTCTTT. It codes for CASSVTPGQGFPEAFF.

The chain couples TRBV19 to TRBJ1-4; D may be TRBD1 (6 bases). This CDR3 region has 15 residues. Per the germline V gene, CDR1 is LNHDA and CDR2 is SQIVND (reference sequence). With 5 bases removed from V and 7 bases from J, the gap between germline ends came to 17 bases. In DNA, the CDR3 is TGTGCCAGTAGTTCGAGCAGGGGAGGGGGTGAAAAACTGTTTTTT. Translated: CASSSSRGGGEKLFF.

The rearrangement joins TRBV20-1 to TRBJ1-5; a weak D match, TRBD1 (5 bases). This CDR3 spans 15 amino acids. CDR1 and CDR2 from the germline V gene are DFQATT and SNEGSKA (reference sequence). V was pared by 3 bases and J by 0 bases, with 12 bases between. DNA for the CDR3: TGCAGTGCTAGTGGAAGGGGAAATAGCAATCAGCCCCAGCATTTT. It yields the protein CSASGRGNSNQPQHF.

The chain has TRBV27 and TRBJ2-7; 10 nucleotides line up with TRBD2. V was pared by 6 bases and J by 3 bases, with 11 bases of the junction left unmatched. This CDR3 has 16 amino acids. The germline CDR1 and CDR2 sequences are MNHEY and SMNVEV (reference sequence). This chain's CDR3 is CASRRTSGAIFYEQYF. The CDR3 nucleotides are TGTGCCAGCAGACGTACTAGCGGGGCGATATTCTACGAGCAGTACTTC.

The V call is TRBV7-9, the J call TRBJ1-5; a weak D match, TRBD1 (6 bases). Per the germline V gene, CDR1 is SEHNR and CDR2 is FQNEAQ (reference sequence). The CDR3 has 16 amino acids. With 5 bases removed from V and 3 bases from J, the gap between germline ends came to 17 bases. Here the CDR3 reads CASSQDSPDSNQPQHF. The CDR3 DNA sequence: TGTGCCAGCAGCCAGGACAGTCCAGACTCCAATCAGCCCCAGCATTTT.

The V gene is TRBV5-4, the J gene TRBJ2-5; the match to TRBD2 covers 11 bases. This CDR3 is built from 16 residues. V lost 6 bases, J lost 3 bases, and 10 bases stayed unmatched. The germline CDR1 and CDR2 sequences are SGHNT and YYREEE (reference sequence). The CDR3 loop is CASTQEGLAAEETQYF. The CDR3 nucleotides are TGTGCCAGCACCCAGGAGGGACTAGCGGCCGAAGAGACCCAGTACTTC.

This rearrangement joins TRBV28 to TRBJ2-7; 14 bases match TRBD2. This CDR3 region has 18 residues. J was trimmed by 0 bases and V by 7 bases; bases with no gene match: 11. Looked up from germline, CDR1 is MDHEN and CDR2 is SYDVKM. CDR3 sequence reads: CASNLGLAGGRRSYEQYF. In DNA, the CDR3 is TGTGCCAGCAACCTCGGACTAGCGGGAGGCCGTCGCTCCTACGAGCAGTACTTC.

The chain uses TRBV5-4 and TRBJ2-5, with D perhaps TRBD1 (5 bases). This CDR3 comprises 12 residues. The germline gives CDR1 SGHNT, CDR2 YYREEE (reference sequence). With 4 bases removed from V and 3 bases from J, the gap between germline ends came to 7 bases. For the CDR3, the DNA is TGTGCCAGCAGCCAGGGTGAAGAGACCCAGTACTTC. It encodes CASSQGEETQYF.

The chain carries TRBV11-3 and TRBJ2-5; possibly TRBD2 for D (7 bases). Germline CDR1 and CDR2: SGHNT and YENEEA. V was pared by 0 bases and J by 14 bases, with 25 bases between. This CDR3 contains 16 residues. This CDR3 reads CASSLDMRGLALTNYF. The CDR3 DNA sequence: TGTGCCAGCAGCTTAGATATGCGGGGGCTAGCTCTGACCAATTACTTC.

The chain joins TRBV18 to TRBJ1-1, with 9 bases matching TRBD1. V dropped 2 bases and J dropped 4; count of bases not matched to a gene: 8. The V gene's germline CDR1 is KGHSH and CDR2 LQKENI. The CDR3 extends over 16 amino acids. CDR3 nucleotides: TGTGCCAGCTCACCAGGGACAGGGTCCTTCTTCACTGAAGCTTTCTTT. It codes for CASSPGTGSFFTEAFF.

The chain is built from TRBV4-1 and TRBJ1-6; D perhaps matches TRBD1 (6 bases). CDR1 is MGHRA and CDR2 is YSYEKL in the germline V gene. Trimming removed 4 bases from V and 7 bases from J, with 11 bases in between. The CDR3 consists of 14 residues. CDR3 DNA: TGCGCCAGCAGCCCGACCCAGGGGAATTCACCCCTCCACTTT. Protein: CASSPTQGNSPLHF.

The chain recombines TRBV20-1 with TRBJ2-1; 11 nucleotides agree with TRBD2. The V gene end was trimmed by 3 bases and the J gene end by 5 bases; junction bases not matched to a gene: 9. Germline V CDR1 and CDR2: DFQATT, SNEGSKA (reference sequence). The length of the CDR3 is 16 residues. CDR3 protein: CSASVSPGLADNEQFF. Written as DNA, the CDR3 is TGCAGTGCTAGTGTATCCCCGGGACTAGCGGACAATGAGCAGTTCTTC.

The chain links TRBV30 to TRBJ2-1, with D possibly TRBD2 on 5 matching bases. This CDR3 has 12 amino acids. Germline CDR1 and CDR2: GTSNPN and SVGIG (reference sequence). Trimming pared 2 bases from V and 8 bases from J, leaving 10 bases between. The CDR3, as DNA: TGTGCCTGGAGTACTAGACTCGATGAGCAGTTCTTC. Translating it yields CAWSTRLDEQFF.

CDR3 sequence reads: CASSSGSEQYF. The CDR3 DNA reads TGTGCCAGCAGTAGCGGGAGCGAGCAGTACTTC. The gene calls are TRBV6-5 and TRBJ2-7, with 8 nucleotides matching TRBD2. The J segment lost 6 bases and the V segment lost 5 bases, leaving 0 bases of the junction unmatched. This CDR3 spans 11 amino acids. CDR1 is MNHEY, CDR2 SVGAGI, per germline.

The rearrangement links TRBV25-1 to TRBJ2-1; unclear D gene. V was trimmed by 1 base and J by 4 bases, leaving 8 bases between them. Germline CDR1 is MGHDK and CDR2 is SYGVNS. The CDR3 is made up of 14 amino acids. The CDR3 loop is CASSELQSYNEQFF. The CDR3 DNA is TGTGCCAGCAGTGAATTACAGTCTTACAATGAGCAGTTCTTC.

This clone was seen only once. The V gene is TRBV11-1, the J gene TRBJ2-4, with TRBD1 identical over 7 bases. Trimming cost V 5 bases and J 1 base; bases outside gene matches: 8. The CDR3 runs 16 residues. CDR1 and CDR2 from the germline V gene are SGHAT and FQDESV (reference sequence). CDR3 coding DNA: TGTGCCAGCAGCCACCAGGGACAGAAGGCCAAAAACATTCAGTACTTC. Residues: CASSHQGQKAKNIQYF.

V and J are TRBV19 and TRBJ2-2, with 8 bases fitting TRBD1. Trimming took 4 bases from V and 6 from J; bases not matched to a gene: 10. The germline V gene has CDR1 LNHDA and CDR2 SQIVND (reference sequence). The CDR3 extends over 16 amino acids. The CDR3 spells CASSSPGQVMSGELFF. Written as DNA, the CDR3 is TGTGCCAGTAGTAGCCCGGGACAGGTTATGTCCGGGGAGCTGTTTTTT.

The chain uses TRBV10-3 and TRBJ1-5; D unresolved. The V gene's germline CDR1 is ENHRY and CDR2 SYGVKD. Trimming cost V 5 bases and J 3 bases, with 11 bases left between them. CDR3 length: 14 residues. CDR3 protein: CAISSPGNNQPQHF. CDR3 coding DNA: TGTGCCATCAGTTCCCCGGGAAACAATCAGCCCCAGCATTTT.

The chain employs TRBV5-6 and TRBJ2-2; 12 nucleotides align to TRBD2. The CDR3 is 17 residues long. CDR1 is SGHDT and CDR2 is YYEEEE in the germline V gene. The trim removed 4 bases at V and 3 bases at J, leaving 7 bases unmatched. CDR3 in DNA: TGTGCCAGCAGCCTAGGACTAGCGGGAATCTACACCGGGGAGCTGTTTTTT. Translating it yields CASSLGLAGIYTGELFF.

The V gene is TRBV19, the J gene TRBJ1-6; maybe TRBD1 (6 bases). This CDR3 region has 14 residues. Germline-derived CDR1 and CDR2 are LNHDA and SQIVND (reference sequence). Trimming removed 5 bases at V and 9 bases at J, with 14 bases between. The CDR3 DNA follows: TGTGCCAGTAGTGACCGGAACAGGGTTTCACCCCTCCACTTT. Translating it yields CASSDRNRVSPLHF.

The chain couples TRBV6-4 to TRBJ2-1; the match to TRBD1 covers 8 bases. The CDR3 has 14 amino acids. Germline V CDR1 and CDR2: MRHNA, SNTAGT. J lost 5 bases, V lost 6 bases, and 6 bases had no gene match. The CDR3 here is CASRPGTGNNEQFF. In DNA form, the CDR3 reads TGTGCCAGCAGACCCGGGACAGGAAACAATGAGCAGTTCTTC.

The J gene is TRBJ2-2, the V gene TRBV9; tentatively, D is TRBD1 (5 bases). This CDR3 has 15 residues. With 3 bases removed from V and 3 bases from J, the gap between germline ends came to 12 bases. CDR1 and CDR2 (germline): SGDLS, YYNGEE. CDR3 residues: CASSAQDSYTGELFF. DNA of the CDR3: TGTGCCAGCAGCGCCCAAGACAGTTACACCGGGGAGCTGTTTTTT.

The V gene is TRBV6-6, the J gene TRBJ1-4; 10 nucleotides agree with TRBD1. The germline CDR1 and CDR2 sequences are MNHNY and SVGAGI (reference sequence). Trimming took 5 bases from V and 7 from J; bases not matched to a gene: 7. This CDR3 is 15 amino acids long. Here the CDR3 reads CASSKSTGGLEKLFF. CDR3 DNA: TGTGCCAGCAGTAAATCGACAGGGGGCCTTGAAAAACTGTTTTTT.

V and J are TRBV10-2 and TRBJ1-1; possibly TRBD1 for D (5 bases). V dropped 2 bases and J dropped 1 base, with 5 bases sitting between them. This CDR3 is built from 13 residues. The germline V gene encodes CDR1 WSHSY and CDR2 SAAADI. DNA of the CDR3: TGCGCCAGCAGTGAGACAGGGAACACTGAAGCTTTCTTT. It translates to CASSETGNTEAFF.

This clone was detected once. The chain employs TRBV11-2 and TRBJ2-5; no firm D call. Germline V gene lookup returns CDR1 SGHAT and CDR2 FQNNGV. Trimming stripped 5 bases from V and 2 bases from J, with 15 bases between. The CDR3 totals 15 residues. CDR3 in amino acids: CASSPRLLPQETQYF. CDR3 nucleotide sequence: TGTGCCAGCAGCCCCCGATTGCTACCTCAAGAGACCCAGTACTTC.

This chain connects TRBV19 to TRBJ1-1; D is ambiguous. The CDR3 is 10 residues long. CDR1 LNHDA and CDR2 SQIVND come from the germline V gene (reference sequence). Trimming stripped 10 bases from V and 5 bases from J, with 8 bases between. CDR3 nucleotide sequence: TGTGCCACCAGAGGAACTGAAGCTTTCTTT. This encodes CATRGTEAFF.

V usage is TRBV18 and J usage is TRBJ2-7, with 8 bases identical to TRBD1. CDR3 length: 15 amino acids. From germline, CDR1 is KGHSH and CDR2 LQKENI. The V gene end was trimmed by 4 bases and the J gene end by 1 base; junction bases not matched to a gene: 6. The CDR3 coding sequence is TGTGCCAGCTCACTCGGACAGGGATCGTCCTACGAGCAGTACTTC. The encoded protein is CASSLGQGSSYEQYF. The full variable domain, in which reference TRBV18 and TRBJ2-7 provide the parts outside the CDR3, is NAGVMQNPRHLVRRRGQEARLRCSPMKGHSHVYWYRQLPEEGLKFMVYLQKENIIDESGMPKERFSAEFPKEGPSILRIQQVVRGDSAAYFCASSLGQGSSYEQYFGPGTRLTVT.